The clone carrying this T cell receptor (beta chain) was detected only once. The entry originates in a study of blood T cell repertoires in COVID-19. The authors' processing: The authors estimated nucleated cell counts from reference gene primer amplification. Here immunoSEQ multiplex PCR was the method, and the copy in TCRdb shows in-frame clones only, minus some. For V, J and clone size, that table is used; D and trimming come from the DNA. The sample consists of about 50,000 clones, approximately 90% of them appearing once. The CDR3 spans 13 residues. From germline, CDR1 is SQVTM and CDR2 ANQGSEA. V lost 6 bases to trimming and J lost 5 bases, with 15 bases between them.

The receptor was isolated from a woman aged 45-60 years who had recovered from COVID-19. Input material: PBMCs or T cells enriched from blood (not recorded which). This chain joins TRBV29-1 and TRBJ2-3, with a weak D call TRBD2 (6 bases). This chain's CDR3 is CSVQTSLGDTQYF. The CDR3 coding sequence is TGCAGCGTACAGACTAGTCTGGGAGATACGCAGTATTTT.